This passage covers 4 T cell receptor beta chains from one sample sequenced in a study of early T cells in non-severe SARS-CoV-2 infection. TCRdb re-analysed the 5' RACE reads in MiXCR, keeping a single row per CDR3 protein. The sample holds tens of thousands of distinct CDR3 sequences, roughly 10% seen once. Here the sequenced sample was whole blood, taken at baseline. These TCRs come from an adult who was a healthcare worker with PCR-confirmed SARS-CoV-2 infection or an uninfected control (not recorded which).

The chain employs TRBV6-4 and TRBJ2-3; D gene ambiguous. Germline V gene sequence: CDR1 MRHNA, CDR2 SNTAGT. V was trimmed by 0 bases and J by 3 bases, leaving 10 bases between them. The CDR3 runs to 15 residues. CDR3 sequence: CASSDSGAGTDTQYF. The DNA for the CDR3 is TGTGCCAGCAGTGACTCAGGAGCCGGGACAGATACGCAGTATTTT.

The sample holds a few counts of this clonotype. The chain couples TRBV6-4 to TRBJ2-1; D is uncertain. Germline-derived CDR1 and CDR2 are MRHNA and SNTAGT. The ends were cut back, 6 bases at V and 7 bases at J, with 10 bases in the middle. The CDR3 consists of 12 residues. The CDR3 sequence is CASSQHGNEQFF. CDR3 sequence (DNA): TGTGCCAGCAGCCAACATGGGAATGAGCAGTTCTTC.

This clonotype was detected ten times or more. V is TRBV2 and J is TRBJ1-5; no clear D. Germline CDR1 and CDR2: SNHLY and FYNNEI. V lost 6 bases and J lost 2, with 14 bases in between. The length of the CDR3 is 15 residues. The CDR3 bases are TGTGCCAGCAGCGTACATCCTACTGGCAATCAGCCCCAGCATTTT. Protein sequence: CASSVHPTGNQPQHF.

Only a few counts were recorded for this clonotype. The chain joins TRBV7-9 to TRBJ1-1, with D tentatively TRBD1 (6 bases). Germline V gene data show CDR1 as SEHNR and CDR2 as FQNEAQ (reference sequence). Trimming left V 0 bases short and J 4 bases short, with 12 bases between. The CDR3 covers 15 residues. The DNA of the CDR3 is TGTGCCAGCAGCTTAGCGGGGGCTTCGGGCACTGAAGCTTTCTTT. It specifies CASSLAGASGTEAFF.